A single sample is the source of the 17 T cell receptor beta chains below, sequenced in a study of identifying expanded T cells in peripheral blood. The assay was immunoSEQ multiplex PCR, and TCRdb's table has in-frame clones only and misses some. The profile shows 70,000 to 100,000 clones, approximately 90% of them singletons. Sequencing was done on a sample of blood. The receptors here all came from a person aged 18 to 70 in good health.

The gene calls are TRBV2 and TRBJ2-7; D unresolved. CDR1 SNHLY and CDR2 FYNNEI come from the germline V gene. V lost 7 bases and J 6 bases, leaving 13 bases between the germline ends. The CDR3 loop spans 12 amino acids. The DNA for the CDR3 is TGTGCCAGCACCCCTGAAGGGATCGAGCAGTACTTC. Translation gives CASTPEGIEQYF.

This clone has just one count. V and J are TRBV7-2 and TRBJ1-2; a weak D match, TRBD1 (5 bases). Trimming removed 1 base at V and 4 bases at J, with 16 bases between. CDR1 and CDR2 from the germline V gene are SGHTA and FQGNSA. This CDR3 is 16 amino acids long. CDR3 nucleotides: TGTGCCAGCAGCTTAGATTGGGGACGGCAAACCTATGGCTACACCTTC. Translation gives CASSLDWGRQTYGYTF. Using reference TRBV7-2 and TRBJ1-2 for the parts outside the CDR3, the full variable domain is GAGVSQSPSNKVTEKGKDVELRCDPISGHTALYWYRQSLGQGLEFLIYFQGNSAPDKSGLPSDRFSAERTGGSVSTLTIQRTQQEDSAVYLCASSLDWGRQTYGYTFGSGTRLTVV.

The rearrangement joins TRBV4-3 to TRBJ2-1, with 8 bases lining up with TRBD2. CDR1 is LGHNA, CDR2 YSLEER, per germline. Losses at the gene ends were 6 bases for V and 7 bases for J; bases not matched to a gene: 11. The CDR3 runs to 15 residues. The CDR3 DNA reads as TGCGCCAGCAGTGAGCTATCGGGGGGGCCTAATGAGCAGTTCTTC. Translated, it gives CASSELSGGPNEQFF.

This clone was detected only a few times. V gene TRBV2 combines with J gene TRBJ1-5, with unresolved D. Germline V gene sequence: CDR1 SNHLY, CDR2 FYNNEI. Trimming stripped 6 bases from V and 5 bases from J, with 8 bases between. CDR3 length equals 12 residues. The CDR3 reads CASSPLDQPQHF. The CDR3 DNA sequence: TGTGCCAGCAGCCCGTTGGATCAGCCCCAGCATTTT.

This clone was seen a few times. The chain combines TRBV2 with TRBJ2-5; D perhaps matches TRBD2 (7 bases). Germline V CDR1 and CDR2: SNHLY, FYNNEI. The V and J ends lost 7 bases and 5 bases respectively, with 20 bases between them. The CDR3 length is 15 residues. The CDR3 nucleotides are TGTGCCAGCAACGATCGGGGGGCGACGGGGGAGACCCAGTACTTC. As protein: CASNDRGATGETQYF.

CDR3 in amino acids: CASSASGVTYTEAFF. The CDR3 nucleotides are TGTGCCAGCTCAGCATCCGGGGTAACTTACACTGAAGCTTTCTTT. The J gene is TRBJ1-1, the V gene TRBV18; D unclear. V lost 5 bases and J 3 bases, leaving 16 bases between the germline ends. This CDR3 has 15 residues. CDR1 KGHSH and CDR2 LQKENI come from the germline V gene.

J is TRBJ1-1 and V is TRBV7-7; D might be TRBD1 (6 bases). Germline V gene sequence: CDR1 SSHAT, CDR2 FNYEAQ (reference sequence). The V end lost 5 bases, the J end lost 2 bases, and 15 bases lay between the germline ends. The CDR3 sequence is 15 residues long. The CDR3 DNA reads TGTGCCAGCAGCGCCCTTCCGACAGGAAACACTGAAGCTTTCTTT. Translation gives CASSALPTGNTEAFF.

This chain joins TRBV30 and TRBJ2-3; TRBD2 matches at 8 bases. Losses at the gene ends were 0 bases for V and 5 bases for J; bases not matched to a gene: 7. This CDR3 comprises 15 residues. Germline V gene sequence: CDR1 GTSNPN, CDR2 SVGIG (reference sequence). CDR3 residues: CAWSVERGGRDTQYF. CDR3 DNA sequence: TGTGCCTGGAGTGTAGAACGGGGGGGCCGAGATACGCAGTATTTT.

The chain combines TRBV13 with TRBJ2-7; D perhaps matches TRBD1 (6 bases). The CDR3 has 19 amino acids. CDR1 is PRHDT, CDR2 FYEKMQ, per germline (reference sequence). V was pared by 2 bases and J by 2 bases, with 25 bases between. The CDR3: CASSLSSGTGRTSPYEQYF. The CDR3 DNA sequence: TGTGCCAGCAGCTTATCTTCGGGCACAGGGAGAACGTCGCCCTACGAGCAGTACTTC.

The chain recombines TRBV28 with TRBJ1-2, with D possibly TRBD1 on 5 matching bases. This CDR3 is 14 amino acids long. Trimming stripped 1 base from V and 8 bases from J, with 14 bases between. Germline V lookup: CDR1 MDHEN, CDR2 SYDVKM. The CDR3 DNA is TGTGCCAGCAGTTTATCCGGGACCCCTGTGGGCTACACCTTC. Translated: CASSLSGTPVGYTF.

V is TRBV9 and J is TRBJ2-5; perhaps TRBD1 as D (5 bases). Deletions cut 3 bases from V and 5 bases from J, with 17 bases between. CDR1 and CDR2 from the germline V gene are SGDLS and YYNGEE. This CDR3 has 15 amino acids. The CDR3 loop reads CASSDPIAGRETQYF. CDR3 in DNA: TGTGCCAGCAGCGACCCGATAGCAGGGCGGGAGACCCAGTACTTC.

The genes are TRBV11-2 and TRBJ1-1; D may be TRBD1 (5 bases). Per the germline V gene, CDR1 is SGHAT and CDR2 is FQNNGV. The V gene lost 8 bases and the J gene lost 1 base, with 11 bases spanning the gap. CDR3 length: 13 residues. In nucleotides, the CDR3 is TGTGCCAGCGGGGCGGGGGAGAACACTGAAGCTTTCTTT. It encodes CASGAGENTEAFF.

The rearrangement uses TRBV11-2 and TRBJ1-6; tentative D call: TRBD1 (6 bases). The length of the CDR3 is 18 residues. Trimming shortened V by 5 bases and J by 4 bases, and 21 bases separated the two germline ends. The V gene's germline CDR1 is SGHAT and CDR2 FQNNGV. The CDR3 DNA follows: TGTGCCAGCAGCAACCCTCGGGGGGGGCTCACGTATAATTCACCCCTCCACTTT. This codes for CASSNPRGGLTYNSPLHF.

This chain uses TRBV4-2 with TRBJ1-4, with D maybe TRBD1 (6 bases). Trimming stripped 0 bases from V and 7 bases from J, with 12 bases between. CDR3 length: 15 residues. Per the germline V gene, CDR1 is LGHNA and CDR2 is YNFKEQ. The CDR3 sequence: CASSQEQGDGEKLFF. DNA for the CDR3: TGTGCCAGCAGCCAAGAACAGGGCGATGGTGAAAAACTGTTTTTT.

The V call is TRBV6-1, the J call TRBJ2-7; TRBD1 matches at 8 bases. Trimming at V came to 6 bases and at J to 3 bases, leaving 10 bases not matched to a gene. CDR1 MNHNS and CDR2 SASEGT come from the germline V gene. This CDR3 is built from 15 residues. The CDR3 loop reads CASRGSGTGRYEQYF. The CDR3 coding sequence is TGTGCCAGCAGGGGGTCCGGGACAGGACGCTACGAGCAGTACTTC.

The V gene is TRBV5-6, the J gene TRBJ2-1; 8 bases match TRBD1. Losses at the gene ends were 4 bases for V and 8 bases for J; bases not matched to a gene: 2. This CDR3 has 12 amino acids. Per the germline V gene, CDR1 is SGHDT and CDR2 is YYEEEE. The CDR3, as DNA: TGTGCCAGCAGCGGGGACAGGCATGAGCAGTTCTTC. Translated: CASSGDRHEQFF.

CDR3 protein: CASSQEARGDEQFF. CDR3 nucleotides: TGTGCCAGCAGCCAAGAAGCGAGGGGGGATGAGCAGTTCTTC. The V gene is TRBV4-2, the J gene TRBJ2-1; D could derive from TRBD1 or TRBD2 (6 bases each). The germline V gene has CDR1 LGHNA and CDR2 YNFKEQ. V dropped 0 bases and J dropped 8 bases, with 11 bases sitting between them. This CDR3 is built from 14 residues.